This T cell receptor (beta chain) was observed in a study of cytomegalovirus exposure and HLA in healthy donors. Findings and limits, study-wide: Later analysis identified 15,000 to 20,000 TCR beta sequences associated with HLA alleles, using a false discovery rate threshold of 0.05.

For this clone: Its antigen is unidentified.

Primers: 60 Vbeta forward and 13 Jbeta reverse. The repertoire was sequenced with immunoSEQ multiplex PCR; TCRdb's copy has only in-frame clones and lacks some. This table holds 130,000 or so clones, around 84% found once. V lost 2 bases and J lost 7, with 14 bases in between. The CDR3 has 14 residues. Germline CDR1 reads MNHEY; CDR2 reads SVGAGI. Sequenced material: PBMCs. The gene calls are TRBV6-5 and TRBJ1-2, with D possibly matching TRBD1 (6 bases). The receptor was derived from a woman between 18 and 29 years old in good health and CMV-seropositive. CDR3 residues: CASSYGGYSSGYTF. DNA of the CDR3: TGTGCCAGCAGTTACGGGGGCTACAGTAGTGGCTACACCTTC.